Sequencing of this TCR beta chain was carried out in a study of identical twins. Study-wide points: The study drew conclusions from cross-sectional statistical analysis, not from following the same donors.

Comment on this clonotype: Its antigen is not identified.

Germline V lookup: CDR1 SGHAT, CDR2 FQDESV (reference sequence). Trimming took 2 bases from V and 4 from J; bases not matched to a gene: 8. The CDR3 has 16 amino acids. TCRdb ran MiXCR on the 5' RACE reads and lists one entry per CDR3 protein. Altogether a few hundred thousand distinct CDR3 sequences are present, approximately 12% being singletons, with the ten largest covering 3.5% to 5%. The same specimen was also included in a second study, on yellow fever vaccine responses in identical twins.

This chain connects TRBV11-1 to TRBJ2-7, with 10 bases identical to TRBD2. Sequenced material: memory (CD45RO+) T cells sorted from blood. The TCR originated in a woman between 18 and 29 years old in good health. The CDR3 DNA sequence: TGTGCCAGCAGCTTACCCCTAGCGGGAGTCAAGTACGAGCAGTACTTC. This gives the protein CASSLPLAGVKYEQYF.